This T cell receptor beta chain was sequenced for a study of a mutant IDH1 vaccine in newly diagnosed glioma. Study background: Vaccine dosing followed radiotherapy by 4-6 weeks, or accompanied temozolomide cycles.

By share, this clone ranks as medium-sized (0.01 to 0.1%). The antigen remains undetermined. The time point denotes: week 5, during vaccination. A single vaccine dose contained 300 ug of mutant IDH1 20-mer peptide, and topical imiquimod was used with it. The table came from immunoSEQ multiplex PCR; TCRdb's copy has only in-frame clones and leaves some out. Among roughly 30,000 clones listed, more than 70% were seen once. Findings of the study overall: Pseudoprogression appeared unlinked to shifts in leading peripheral T cell clonotypes.

The TCR originated in a man younger than 35 with glioma. The specimen was PBMCs, collected from a glioma patient whose treatment included an IDH1 peptide vaccine.

The CDR3 reads CASSYRGPYEQYF. Here the CDR3 DNA reads TGTGCCAGCAGCTACAGGGGGCCCTACGAGCAGTACTTC. The rearrangement uses TRBV6-5 and TRBJ2-7; 9 bases match TRBD1. The CDR3 is 13 residues long. Germline V gives CDR1 MNHEY, CDR2 SVGAGI. V was pared by 6 bases and J by 2 bases, with 2 bases of the junction left unmatched.